This T cell receptor beta chain stems from a study of PD-L1 blockade in urothelial cancer. Time point denoted: pretreatment peripheral blood. Germline CDR1 is LNHNV and CDR2 is YYDKDF (reference sequence). The CDR3 is made up of 16 amino acids. After removal of 3 bases from V and 1 base from J, the junction contained 6 bases not matched to a gene. Clones were read by immunoSEQ multiplex PCR, and TCRdb kept only the in-frame ones, dropping some. The repertoire has around 130,000 clones, roughly 80% of them found once; the top ten carry 3.2%. The chain uses TRBV15 and TRBJ2-3, with 8 bases fitting TRBD1. This sample comprised PBMCs, obtained around atezolizumab (anti-PD-L1) treatment. The receptor was isolated from a man aged 50-60 years with urothelial cancer. CDR3 DNA: TGTGCCACCAGCAGTGGACAGGGAGCCGGCACAGATACGCAGTATTTT. Translated: CATSSGQGAGTDTQYF.